Described below is a single T cell receptor (beta chain) sequence and its context. The germline V and J ends were trimmed by 2 bases and 0 bases, with 8 bases remaining between them. Looked up from germline, CDR1 is SNHLY and CDR2 is FYNNEI. This CDR3 comprises 15 residues. This sample stems from a study of blood T cell repertoires in COVID-19. Study in general: Samples representing acute and convalescent COVID-19 were sourced from the United States, Italy and Spain.

Individuals aged about 18 to 100 years were recruited from 24 US areas. Exposed study participants had met a COVID-19 case within 2 weeks before entry. Produced via immunoSEQ multiplex PCR; TCRdb's table is partial and in-frame only. The table shows about 300,000 clones, with roughly 85% occurring only once. The TCR was taken from a woman aged 25 to 45 who had been exposed to COVID-19. This chain joins TRBV2 and TRBJ1-3; D is perhaps TRBD1 (6 bases). The sample taken for sequencing was PBMCs or T cells enriched from blood (not recorded which). CDR3 region: CASSERDISGNTIYF. For the CDR3, the DNA is TGTGCCAGCAGTGAAAGGGACATCTCTGGAAACACCATATATTTT.